This TCR beta chain was sequenced during a study of early T cells in non-severe SARS-CoV-2 infection. Study details: Bulk RNA from unsorted whole blood was sequenced; chains were unpaired. General study results and limits: Clonotype matching in VDJdb favored anti-spike CD8 responses and did not capture private and CD4 specificities.

The CDR3 spans 13 residues. The ends were cut back, 2 bases at V and 8 bases at J, with 11 bases in the middle. Germline V gene data show CDR1 as LNHDA and CDR2 as SQIVND (reference sequence). Unique molecular identifiers were affixed to single, distinct cDNA molecules. A single record per CDR3 protein comes from TCRdb applying MiXCR to the 5' RACE reads. Here the sample spans roughly 80,000 distinct CDR3 sequences, about 14% being singletons. This clonotype has ten or more counts. Its matching antigen is unknown. Sequencing input: whole blood. This TCR was sampled from an adult who was a healthcare worker with PCR-confirmed SARS-CoV-2 infection or an uninfected control (not recorded which). V and J are TRBV19 and TRBJ2-3; no clear D gene. The CDR3 nucleotides are TGTGCCAGTAGTATACAGGCTTTGGCTACGCAGTATTTT. Translated, it gives CASSIQALATQYF.